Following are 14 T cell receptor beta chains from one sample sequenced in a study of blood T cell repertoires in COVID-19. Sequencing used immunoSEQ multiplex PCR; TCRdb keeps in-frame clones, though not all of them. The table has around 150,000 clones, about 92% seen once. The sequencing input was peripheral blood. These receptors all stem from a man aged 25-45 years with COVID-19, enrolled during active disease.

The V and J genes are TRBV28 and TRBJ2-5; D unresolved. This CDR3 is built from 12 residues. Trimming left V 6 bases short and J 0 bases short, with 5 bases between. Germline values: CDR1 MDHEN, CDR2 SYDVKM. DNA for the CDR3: TGTGCCAGCAGCCAGTACCAAGAGACCCAGTACTTC. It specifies CASSQYQETQYF.

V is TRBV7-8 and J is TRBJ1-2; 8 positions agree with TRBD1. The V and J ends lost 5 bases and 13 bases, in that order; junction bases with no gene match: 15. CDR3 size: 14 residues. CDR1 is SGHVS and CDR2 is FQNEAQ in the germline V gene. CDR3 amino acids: CASSLQGRGLVPTF. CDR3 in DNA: TGTGCCAGCAGCCTTCAGGGCAGGGGGCTCGTCCCCACCTTC. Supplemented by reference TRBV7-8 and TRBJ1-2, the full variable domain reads GAGVSQSPRYKVAKRGQDVALRCDPISGHVSLFWYQQALGQGPEFLTYFQNEAQLDKSGLPSDRFFAERPEGSVSTLKIQRTQQEDSAVYLCASSLQGRGLVPTFGSGTRLTVV.

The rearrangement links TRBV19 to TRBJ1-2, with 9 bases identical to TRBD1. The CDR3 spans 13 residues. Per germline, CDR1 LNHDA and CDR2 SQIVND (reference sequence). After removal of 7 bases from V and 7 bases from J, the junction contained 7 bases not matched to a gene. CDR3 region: CASMRGQGSGYTF. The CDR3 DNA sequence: TGTGCCAGTATGCGGGGACAGGGAAGTGGCTACACCTTC.

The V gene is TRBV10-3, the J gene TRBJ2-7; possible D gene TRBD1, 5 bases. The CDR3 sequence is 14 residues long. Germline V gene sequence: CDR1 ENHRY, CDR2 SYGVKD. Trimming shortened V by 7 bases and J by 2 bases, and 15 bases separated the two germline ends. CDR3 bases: TGTGCCATCAAGGTGTCAGGGATCACCTACGAGCAGTACTTC. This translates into CAIKVSGITYEQYF.

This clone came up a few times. CDR3 in amino acids: CASSSPATGGYEQYF. The CDR3 coding sequence is TGTGCCAGCAGCTCCCCGGCGACAGGGGGCTACGAGCAGTACTTC. The rearrangement joins TRBV5-4 to TRBJ2-7; 9 bases are shared with TRBD1. CDR3 length equals 15 residues. Unmatched junction bases numbered 7, after V lost 3 bases and J lost 3 bases. The germline gives CDR1 SGHNT, CDR2 YYREEE (reference sequence). The full variable domain, its missing parts supplied by reference TRBV5-4 and TRBJ2-7, is ETGVTQSPTHLIKTRGQQVTLRCSSQSGHNTVSWYQQALGQGPQFIFQYYREEENGRGNFPPRFSGLQFPNYSSELNVNALELDDSALYLCASSSPATGGYEQYFGPGTRLTVT.

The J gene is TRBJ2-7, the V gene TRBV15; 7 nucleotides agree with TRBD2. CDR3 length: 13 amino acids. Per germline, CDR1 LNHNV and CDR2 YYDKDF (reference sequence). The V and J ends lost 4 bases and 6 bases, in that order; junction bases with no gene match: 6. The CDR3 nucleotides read TGTGCCACCAGCAAAGGCAGGGAGGGCGAGCAGTACTTC. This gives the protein CATSKGREGEQYF.

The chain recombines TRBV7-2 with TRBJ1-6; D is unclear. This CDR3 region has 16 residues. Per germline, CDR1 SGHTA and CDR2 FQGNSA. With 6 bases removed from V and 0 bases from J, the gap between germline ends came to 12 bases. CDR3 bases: TGTGCCAGCAGAACGATCCCGAGCTCCTATAATTCACCCCTCCACTTT. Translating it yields CASRTIPSSYNSPLHF.

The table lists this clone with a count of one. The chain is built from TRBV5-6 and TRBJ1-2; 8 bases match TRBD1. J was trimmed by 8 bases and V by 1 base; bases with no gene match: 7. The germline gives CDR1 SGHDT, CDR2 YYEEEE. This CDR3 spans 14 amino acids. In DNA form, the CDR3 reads TGTGCCAGCAGCTTGCAGGGGGCTTTTTCCGGCTACACCTTC. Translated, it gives CASSLQGAFSGYTF.

This CDR3 reads CASSPGGASNEQYF. The DNA of the CDR3 is TGTGCCAGCAGCCCCGGGGGAGCCTCGAACGAGCAGTACTTC. The V gene is TRBV4-2, the J gene TRBJ2-7; the D gene is possibly TRBD2 (6 bases). The CDR3 covers 14 residues. Germline CDR1 and CDR2: LGHNA and YNFKEQ. V was trimmed by 4 bases and J by 5 bases, leaving 15 bases between them.

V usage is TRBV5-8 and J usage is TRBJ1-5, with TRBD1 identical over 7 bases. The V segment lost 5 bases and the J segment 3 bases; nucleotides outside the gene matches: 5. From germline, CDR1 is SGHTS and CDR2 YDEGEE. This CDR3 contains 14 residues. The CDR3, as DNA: TGTGCCAGCAGGAACAGGGGTCCCAATCAGCCCCAGCATTTT. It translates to CASRNRGPNQPQHF.

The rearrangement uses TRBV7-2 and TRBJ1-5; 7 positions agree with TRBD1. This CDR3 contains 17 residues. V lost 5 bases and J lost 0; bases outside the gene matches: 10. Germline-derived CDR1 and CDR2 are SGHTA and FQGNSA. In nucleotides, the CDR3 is TGTGCCAGCAGCCCACAGGGGATGTCGTCTAGCAATCAGCCCCAGCATTTT. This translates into CASSPQGMSSSNQPQHF.

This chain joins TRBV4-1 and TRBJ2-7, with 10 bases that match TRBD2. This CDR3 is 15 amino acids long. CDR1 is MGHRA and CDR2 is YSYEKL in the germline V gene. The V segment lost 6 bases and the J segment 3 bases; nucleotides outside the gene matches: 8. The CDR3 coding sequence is TGCGCCAGCAGTCAGCGCCTAGCGGGAGTCTACGAGCAGTACTTC. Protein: CASSQRLAGVYEQYF.

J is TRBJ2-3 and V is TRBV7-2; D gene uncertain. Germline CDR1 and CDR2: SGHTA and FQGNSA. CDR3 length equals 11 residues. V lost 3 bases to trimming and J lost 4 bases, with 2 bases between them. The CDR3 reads CASSFSDTQYF. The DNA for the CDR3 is TGTGCCAGCAGCTTCTCAGATACGCAGTATTTT.

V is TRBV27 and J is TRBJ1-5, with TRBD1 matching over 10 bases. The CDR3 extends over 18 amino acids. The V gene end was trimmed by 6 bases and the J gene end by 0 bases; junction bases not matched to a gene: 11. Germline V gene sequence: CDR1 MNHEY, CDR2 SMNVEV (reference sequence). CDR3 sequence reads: CASSSTTGTGDSNQPQHF. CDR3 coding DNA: TGTGCCAGCAGCTCAACCACCGGGACAGGGGATAGCAATCAGCCCCAGCATTTT.